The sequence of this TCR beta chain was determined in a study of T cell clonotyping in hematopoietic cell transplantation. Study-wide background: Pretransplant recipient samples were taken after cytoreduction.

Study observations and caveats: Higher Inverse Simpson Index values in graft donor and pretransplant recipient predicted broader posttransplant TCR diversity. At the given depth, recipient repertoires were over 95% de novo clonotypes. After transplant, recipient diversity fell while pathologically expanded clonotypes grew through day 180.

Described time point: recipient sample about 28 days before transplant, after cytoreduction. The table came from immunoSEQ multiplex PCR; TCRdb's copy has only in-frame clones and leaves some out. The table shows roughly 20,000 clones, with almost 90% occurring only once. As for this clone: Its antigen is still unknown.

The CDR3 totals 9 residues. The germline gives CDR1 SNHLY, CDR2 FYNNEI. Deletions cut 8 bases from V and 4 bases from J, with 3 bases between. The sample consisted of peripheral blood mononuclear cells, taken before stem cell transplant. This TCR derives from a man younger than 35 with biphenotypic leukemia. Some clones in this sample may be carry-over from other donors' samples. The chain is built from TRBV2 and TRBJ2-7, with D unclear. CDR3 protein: CASGYEQYF. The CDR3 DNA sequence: TGTGCCAGCGGATACGAGCAGTACTTC. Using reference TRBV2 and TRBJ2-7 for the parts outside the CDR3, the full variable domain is EPEVTQTPSHQVTQMGQEVILRCVPISNHLYFYWYRQILGQKVEFLVSFYNNEISEKSEIFDDQFSVERPDGSNFTLKIRSTKLEDSAMYFCASGYEQYFGPGTRLTVT.